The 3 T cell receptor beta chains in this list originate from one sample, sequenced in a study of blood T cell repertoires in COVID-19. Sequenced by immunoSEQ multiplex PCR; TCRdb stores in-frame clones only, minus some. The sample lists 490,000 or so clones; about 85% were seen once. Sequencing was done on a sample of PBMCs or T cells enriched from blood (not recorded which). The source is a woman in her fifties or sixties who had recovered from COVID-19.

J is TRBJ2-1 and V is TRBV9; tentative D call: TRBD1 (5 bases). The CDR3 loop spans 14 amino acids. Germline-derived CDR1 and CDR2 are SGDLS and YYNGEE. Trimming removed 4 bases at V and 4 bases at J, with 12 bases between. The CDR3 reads CASSPRQMYNEQFF. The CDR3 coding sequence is TGTGCCAGCAGCCCCCGACAGATGTACAATGAGCAGTTCTTC.

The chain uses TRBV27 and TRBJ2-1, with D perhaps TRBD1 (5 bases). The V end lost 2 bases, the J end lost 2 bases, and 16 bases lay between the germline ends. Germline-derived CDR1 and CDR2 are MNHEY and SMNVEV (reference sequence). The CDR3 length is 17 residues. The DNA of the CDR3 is TGTGCCAGCAGTTTACCCCGACAGAAAACAGCCTACAATGAGCAGTTCTTC. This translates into CASSLPRQKTAYNEQFF.

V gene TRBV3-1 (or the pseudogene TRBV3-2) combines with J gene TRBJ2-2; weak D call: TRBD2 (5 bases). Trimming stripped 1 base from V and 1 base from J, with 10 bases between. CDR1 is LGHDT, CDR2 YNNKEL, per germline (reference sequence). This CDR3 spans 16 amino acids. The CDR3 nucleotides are TGTGCCAGCAGCCAAGGATTCGGGGTGAACACCGGGGAGCTGTTTTTT. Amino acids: CASSQGFGVNTGELFF.